A single sample gave rise to the 25 T cell receptor beta chains below, sequenced in a study of CD8+ T cells in alopecia areata. Noted treatment: oral pan-JAK inhibitor, 5-10 mg twice daily. Isolated RNA was reverse transcribed into cDNA used as the sequencing template. TCRdb's table, derived via immunoSEQ multiplex PCR, lists solely in-frame clones and lacks some. The repertoire holds fewer than 250,000 clones, with 60% as singletons. Material: CD4+ T cells sorted from blood, obtained at week 24, from a patient treated with tofacitinib. These receptors all come from a human donor with alopecia areata.

For the CDR3, the DNA is TGTGCCAGCAGCTTAGATCCCAGTCCAGGTGATTCACCCCTCCACTTT. This gives the protein CASSLDPSPGDSPLHF. The chain couples TRBV7-8 to TRBJ1-6; no firm D call. The CDR3 is made up of 16 amino acids. Germline V gene sequence: CDR1 SGHVS, CDR2 FQNEAQ. The ends were cut back, 1 base at V and 8 bases at J, with 15 bases in the middle.

This clone was picked up one time. The chain carries TRBV5-1 and TRBJ1-1; D perhaps matches TRBD1 (5 bases). Germline V CDR1 and CDR2: SGHRS, YFSETQ. This CDR3 has 16 residues. V lost 3 bases, J lost 0 bases, and 15 bases lay in between. CDR3 nucleotide sequence: TGCGCCAGCAGCTCCCGGGACTGGAACCTGAACACTGAAGCTTTCTTT. Amino acid sequence: CASSSRDWNLNTEAFF.

The genes are TRBV5-6 and TRBJ1-6; 10 bases align to TRBD1. The germline gives CDR1 SGHDT, CDR2 YYEEEE. V shed 9 bases, J shed 10 bases, and the junction held 16 bases outside the gene matches. CDR3 length: 16 amino acids. In DNA form, the CDR3 reads TGTGCCACCACGAAGACCGGGACAGGGGTCGAATCACCCCTCCACTTT. This encodes CATTKTGTGVESPLHF.

With respect to this clone: This specimen includes other DNA sequences encoding the same CDR3. The gene calls are TRBV30 and TRBJ1-1, with no clear D. This CDR3 region has 11 residues. V lost 2 bases and J 6 bases, leaving 7 bases between the germline ends. Looked up from germline, CDR1 is GTSNPN and CDR2 is SVGIG (reference sequence). The CDR3 nucleotides are TGTGCCTGGAGTCTAAGGTCTGAAGCTTTCTTT. Its translation: CAWSLRSEAFF.

The rearrangement joins TRBV30 to TRBJ2-7, with D perhaps given as TRBD1 or TRBD2 (5 bases each). From germline, CDR1 is GTSNPN and CDR2 SVGIG (reference sequence). The CDR3 is 14 residues long. The V end lost 0 bases, the J end lost 8 bases, and 17 bases lay between the germline ends. CDR3 residues: CAWSVLKEGTKQYF. CDR3 nucleotide sequence: TGTGCCTGGAGTGTACTCAAAGAGGGGACCAAGCAGTACTTC.

The rearrangement joins TRBV5-1 to TRBJ2-5; D unclear. In germline, CDR1 is SGHRS, CDR2 YFSETQ. The CDR3 consists of 16 residues. V lost 1 base and J lost 2, with 15 bases in between. In nucleotides, the CDR3 is TGCGCCAGCAGCTTGTACCCAGGTTATTCTCAAGAGACCCAGTACTTC. It specifies CASSLYPGYSQETQYF.

The chain has TRBV13 and TRBJ1-1; TRBD1 is a possible D gene (5 bases). Trimming took 6 bases from V and 0 from J, leaving 11 bases between them. Germline V lookup: CDR1 PRHDT, CDR2 FYEKMQ (reference sequence). CDR3 length: 14 amino acids. CDR3 residues: CASRTGTVNTEAFF. The CDR3 nucleotides are TGTGCCAGCAGGACCGGGACGGTGAACACTGAAGCTTTCTTT.

V gene TRBV7-8 combines with J gene TRBJ1-2; 9 bases are a match to TRBD1. The V gene end was trimmed by 4 bases and the J gene end by 6 bases; junction bases not matched to a gene: 6. The CDR3 extends over 14 amino acids. CDR1 is SGHVS and CDR2 is FQNEAQ in the germline V gene. The CDR3 coding sequence is TGTGCCAGCAGCTGGACAGGGGATTTTCATGGCTACACCTTC. It encodes CASSWTGDFHGYTF.

The chain couples TRBV30 to TRBJ1-6, with a weak D call TRBD1 (6 bases). The CDR3 loop spans 14 amino acids. Deletions cut 4 bases from V and 6 bases from J, with 13 bases between. The germline V gene has CDR1 GTSNPN and CDR2 SVGIG (reference sequence). The CDR3 spells CAWKQGRGNSPLHF. The CDR3 DNA follows: TGTGCCTGGAAACAGGGACGCGGTAATTCACCCCTCCACTTT.

The V gene is TRBV20-1, the J gene TRBJ2-5; D is unresolved. This CDR3 is built from 10 residues. Germline loops: CDR1 DFQATT, CDR2 SNEGSKA (reference sequence). The V end lost 6 bases, the J end lost 7 bases, and 9 bases lay between the germline ends. The CDR3 bases are TGCAGTGCCCTTGATGGGACCCAGTACTTC. It translates to CSALDGTQYF.

This clone has just a few counts. CDR3 in amino acids: CAWGRSGTGNEKLFF. CDR3 coding DNA: TGTGCCTGGGGACGTTCCGGGACAGGGAATGAAAAACTGTTTTTT. This sequence joins TRBV30 and TRBJ1-4, with 9 bases identical to TRBD1. The CDR3 contains 15 residues. Germline V lookup: CDR1 GTSNPN, CDR2 SVGIG (reference sequence). V gave up 5 bases and J gave up 5 bases; unmatched junction bases: 9.

This chain connects TRBV6-5 to TRBJ2-1; D is unresolved. Germline V gene lookup returns CDR1 MNHEY and CDR2 SVGAGI. The ends were cut back, 6 bases at V and 5 bases at J, with 8 bases in the middle. This CDR3 is built from 12 residues. This CDR3 is CASRRTDNEQFF. CDR3 sequence (DNA): TGTGCCAGCAGACGAACCGACAATGAGCAGTTCTTC.

This chain joins TRBV19 and TRBJ2-1, with 11 bases fitting TRBD2. Losses at the gene ends were 4 bases for V and 4 bases for J; bases not matched to a gene: 3. Germline loops: CDR1 LNHDA, CDR2 SQIVND (reference sequence). The CDR3 totals 15 residues. The DNA for the CDR3 is TGTGCCAGTAGTACTACTAGCGGGGGTTACAATGAGCAGTTCTTC. It is translated as CASSTTSGGYNEQFF.

Only a few counts were recorded for this clone. V usage is TRBV29-1 and J usage is TRBJ1-2, with a tentative D call TRBD1 (6 bases). Germline loops: CDR1 SQVTM, CDR2 ANQGSEA. Trimming shortened V by 3 bases and J by 8 bases, and 19 bases separated the two germline ends. CDR3 size: 14 residues. In DNA form, the CDR3 reads TGCAGCGTTGATCAATCCGGGGGCGCGAAAGGCTACACCTTC. Its translation is CSVDQSGGAKGYTF.

V usage is TRBV7-2 and J usage is TRBJ1-1; 10 nucleotides align to TRBD1. CDR1 is SGHTA and CDR2 is FQGNSA in the germline V gene. The CDR3 is 14 residues long. The junction had 4 bases not matched to a gene; V was cut back by 4 bases and J by 5 bases. CDR3 protein: CASSWRDRGTEAFF. The CDR3 DNA follows: TGTGCCAGCAGCTGGAGGGACAGGGGAACTGAAGCTTTCTTT.

In DNA, the CDR3 is TGCGCCAGCAGCTTGACGTCCGGGTCCGCCTACGAGCAGTACTTC. This codes for CASSLTSGSAYEQYF. V usage is TRBV5-1 and J usage is TRBJ2-7; unclear D gene. The CDR3 loop spans 15 amino acids. The germline CDR1 and CDR2 sequences are SGHRS and YFSETQ. V dropped 1 base and J dropped 2 bases, with 13 bases sitting between them.

The genes are TRBV29-1 and TRBJ2-7; tentatively, D is TRBD1 (5 bases). V shed 3 bases and J shed 7 bases, with 13 bases lying between them. CDR1 and CDR2 from the germline V gene are SQVTM and ANQGSEA. The CDR3 totals 12 residues. The CDR3 DNA is TGCAGCGTTGATCCAGGGCTGGGGGAGCAGTACTTC. It codes for CSVDPGLGEQYF.

The V and J genes are TRBV30 and TRBJ1-2; unclear D gene. Germline loops: CDR1 GTSNPN, CDR2 SVGIG (reference sequence). Trimming shortened V by 4 bases and J by 5 bases, and 14 bases separated the two germline ends. This CDR3 has 13 amino acids. CDR3 region: CAWNPGSGYGYTF. Written as DNA, the CDR3 is TGTGCCTGGAACCCGGGTTCGGGGTATGGCTACACCTTC.

The chain carries TRBV5-1 and TRBJ2-7; TRBD2 matches at 9 bases. Germline V gene data show CDR1 as SGHRS and CDR2 as YFSETQ. The CDR3 sequence is 15 residues long. V trimming: 0 bases; J trimming: 3 bases; junction bases outside the gene matches: 4. This CDR3 is CASSLGVAGDYEQYF. Here the CDR3 DNA reads TGCGCCAGCAGCTTGGGAGTAGCGGGGGACTACGAGCAGTACTTC. The full variable domain, in which reference TRBV5-1 and TRBJ2-7 provide the parts outside the CDR3, is KAGVTQTPRYLIKTRGQQVTLSCSPISGHRSVSWYQQTPGQGLQFLFEYFSETQRNKGNFPGRFSGRQFSNSRSEMNVSTLELGDSALYLCASSLGVAGDYEQYFGPGTRLTVT.

This chain uses TRBV19 with TRBJ1-4, with D unclear. V gave up 6 bases and J gave up 4 bases, with 12 bases separating them. Germline assignment: CDR1 LNHDA and CDR2 SQIVND (reference sequence). The CDR3 is made up of 14 amino acids. CDR3 in DNA: TGTGCCAGTAGCAGGACCGCCAATAATGAAAAACTGTTTTTT. It is translated as CASSRTANNEKLFF.

This clone has just a few counts. The J gene is TRBJ1-5, the V gene TRBV15; D call uncertain. Germline V gene data show CDR1 as LNHNV and CDR2 as YYDKDF (reference sequence). Trimming took off 0 bases at V and 5 bases at J, with 8 bases between the two ends. The CDR3 runs to 14 residues. CDR3 in DNA: TGTGCCACCAGCAGAGATCCTACGGATCAGCCCCAGCATTTT. Residues: CATSRDPTDQPQHF.

V usage is TRBV19 and J usage is TRBJ1-1; no definite D call. The CDR3 contains 13 residues. Germline CDR1 and CDR2: LNHDA and SQIVND (reference sequence). V dropped 0 bases and J dropped 4 bases, with 6 bases sitting between them. CDR3 residues: CASSIDPVTEAFF. In DNA form, the CDR3 reads TGTGCCAGTAGTATAGATCCAGTCACTGAAGCTTTCTTT.

In the case of this clone: The sample carries other DNA sequences with the same CDR3. The chain recombines TRBV29-1 with TRBJ1-1; D perhaps matches TRBD1 (5 bases). The CDR3 contains 13 residues. The germline CDR1 and CDR2 sequences are SQVTM and ANQGSEA. V lost 4 bases to trimming and J lost 0 bases, with 9 bases between them. The CDR3 region has the DNA TGCAGCGTTGGACAGATCTTGAACACTGAAGCTTTCTTT. This encodes CSVGQILNTEAFF. Supplemented by reference TRBV29-1 and TRBJ1-1, the full variable domain reads SAVISQKPSRDICQRGTSLTIQCQVDSQVTMMFWYRQQPGQSLTLIATANQGSEATYESGFVIDKFPISRPNLTFSTLTVSNMSPEDSSIYLCSVGQILNTEAFFGQGTRLTVV.

This sequence joins TRBV29-1 and TRBJ2-2; 8 nucleotides match TRBD2. The V gene end was trimmed by 1 base and the J gene end by 5 bases; junction bases not matched to a gene: 6. This CDR3 is built from 15 residues. CDR1 and CDR2 (germline): SQVTM, ANQGSEA. CDR3: CSVEGVGLETGELFF. CDR3 in DNA: TGCAGCGTTGAAGGCGTGGGACTAGAGACCGGGGAGCTGTTTTTT.

The chain employs TRBV15 and TRBJ1-5; D remains unclear. Germline CDR1 and CDR2: LNHNV and YYDKDF (reference sequence). The CDR3 is made up of 14 amino acids. Trimming pared 5 bases from V and 3 bases from J, leaving 11 bases between. Here the CDR3 reads CATSAPGTNQPQHF. CDR3 nucleotide sequence: TGTGCCACCAGCGCCCCGGGCACCAATCAGCCCCAGCATTTT.